The text below deals with one T cell receptor beta chain. Its antigen is currently unknown. This specimen comes from a study of T cell responses to AZD1222 COVID-19 vaccine. On the study more broadly: Second-dose recipients at about 4 or about 12 weeks were treated as one pooled group. General observations from the study: At baseline, seropositivity was found in only 5 to 7 AZD1222 recipients. Among vaccine-associated CD4 TCRs, coverage spanned spike, with dominance at 160-218 and 743-854.

V was clipped by 0 bases and J by 8 bases, with 21 bases between them. The germline gives CDR1 SGHRS, CDR2 YFSETQ. The CDR3 length is 17 residues. Sequenced by immunoSEQ multiplex PCR; TCRdb stores in-frame clones only, minus some. This table has some 130,000 clones, 75% to 90% appearing once. The V call is TRBV5-1, the J call TRBJ2-1, with no clear D. This sequence was found in an adult in good health. Sequencing used peripheral blood, obtained on day 0 of AZD1222 vaccination. CDR3 sequence (DNA): TGCGCCAGCAGCTTGGGCTTTGGATTTGGGGTGAGGCATGAGCAGTTCTTC. Translating it yields CASSLGFGFGVRHEQFF.